The entry below describes one TCR beta chain. This clonotype was observed many times. The clone's antigen remains unknown. There are no base qualities to consult, and no much larger clone falls within one base. CDR3 length: 12 amino acids, cysteine to phenylalanine. Only the CDR3 DNA is retained, 36 bases long and in frame from the first base. V lost 0 bases and J lost 3 bases; the stretch between them is 4 bases long. Per the germline V gene, SGDLS is the CDR1 and YYNGEE is the CDR2. The sample's time point, from its label and the paper: newly diagnosed GD, antithyroid drugs for less than 3 months. RNA was extracted from PBMCs in TRIzol for both TCR sequencing and RNA sequencing. The diagnosis of Graves' disease was made according to American Thyroid Association guidelines. Patients for the study were recruited at an endocrinology department in Xi'an, China. From each patient, approximately 10 milliliters of peripheral blood was collected into an EDTA anticoagulant tube. PBMCs were isolated by Ficoll Paque Plus density gradient separation without further T cell sorting. An Agilent 2100 Bioanalyzer and agarose gel were used to check RNA quality, while a NanoDrop 2000 measured RNA concentration.

The data are from a study of regulatory T cells in long-lasting Graves disease (dated by TCRdb to about 2021). Context from the whole study: Antithyroid drugs had been taken for less than 3 months by newly diagnosed Graves' disease patients. Persistent Graves' disease patients were compared with newly diagnosed Graves' disease patients by peripheral blood TCR sequencing and RNA sequencing. A total of about 35 samples underwent TCR sequencing: about 13 from persistent and around 20 from newly diagnosed Graves' disease patients. The study took place in China and was registered as a clinical trial. Here is what the overall study found, with its caveats: Only the TCR beta chain was sequenced and analyzed. Preferential use of TRBV28, TRBJ1-2 and TRBJ2-5 was observed in persistent disease, whereas TRBV20-1 and TRBJ2-1 were favored in newly diagnosed disease. Compared with newly diagnosed patients, persistent Graves' disease patients had lower TCR Shannon entropy and fewer highly expanded clones, which suggests clonal expansion. More public clonotypes were shared among persistent patients (over 2,500) than among newly diagnosed patients (approximately 930). The authors acknowledged the small sample size as a limitation that may reduce accuracy. Only peripheral blood was studied, because thyroid tissue, the primary lesion, was inaccessible.

Libraries were constructed by multiplex PCR. Sequenced using an Illumina HiSeq 4000. iRepertoire HTBI primers and Arm-PCR amplification of CDR3 regions were used to construct TCR beta libraries. Gel purification was performed on PCR products prior to sequencing. The original pipeline was this. Gene usage analysis of CDR3 amino acid clonotypes used the roughly 60 TRBV and some 13 TRBJ segments found across samples. Filtered high-quality paired reads were merged into contigs using COPE and FqMerger. BLAST was used to align contigs to the IMGT TRBV, TRBD and TRBJ reference genes, and CDR3 was defined following IMGT. Any clonotype with a frequency above 0.1% was classified as a highly expanded clone. Shannon entropy was used to measure repertoire diversity, and the Gini coefficient was used to measure V-J evenness. A clonotype found in more than one individual was treated as public. TCRdb passed the public sequencing reads through fastp at Q25 and MiXCR, retaining productive beta sequences. Every CDR3 protein is listed once, alongside the most common genes and DNA of its rows. The V and J calls reflect TCRdb's pipeline rather than the authors' work. The table for this sample lists under 250,000 distinct CDR3 sequences; 20% of them were counted only once. The ten largest clonotypes hold approximately 15% of the sample.

Sequencing used peripheral blood mononuclear cells (PBMCs), obtained at new diagnosis, from a patient treated with antithyroid drugs. Rearrangement joined TRBV9 to TRBJ2-7; no D gene is confidently identified. The receptor was isolated from a female donor with Graves disease. The DNA sequence is as follows: TGTGCCAGCAGCGTAGATCACTACGAGCAGTACTTC. It translates to CASSVDHYEQYF.